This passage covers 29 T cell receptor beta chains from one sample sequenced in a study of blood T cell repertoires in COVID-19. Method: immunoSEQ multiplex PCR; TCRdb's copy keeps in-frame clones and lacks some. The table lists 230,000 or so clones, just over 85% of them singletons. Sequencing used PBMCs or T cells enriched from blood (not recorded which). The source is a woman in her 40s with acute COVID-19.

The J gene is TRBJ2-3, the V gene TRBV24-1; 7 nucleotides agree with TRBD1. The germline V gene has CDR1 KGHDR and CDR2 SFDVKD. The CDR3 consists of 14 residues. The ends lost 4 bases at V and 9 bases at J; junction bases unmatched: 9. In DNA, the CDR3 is TGTGCCACCAGTGAAAGGGGGCGTAGAGACACGCAGTATTTT. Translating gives CATSERGRRDTQYF.

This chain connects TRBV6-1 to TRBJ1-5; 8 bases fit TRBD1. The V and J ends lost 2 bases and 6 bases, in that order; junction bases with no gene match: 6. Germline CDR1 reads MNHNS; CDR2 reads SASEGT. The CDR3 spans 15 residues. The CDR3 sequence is CASSETGGGGQPQHF. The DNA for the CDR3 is TGTGCCAGCAGTGAAACAGGGGGAGGAGGTCAGCCCCAGCATTTT.

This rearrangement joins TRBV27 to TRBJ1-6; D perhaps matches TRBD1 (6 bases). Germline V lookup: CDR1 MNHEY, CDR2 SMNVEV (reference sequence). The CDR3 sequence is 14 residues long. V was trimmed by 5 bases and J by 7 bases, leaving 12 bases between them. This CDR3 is CASSPDRRNSPLHF. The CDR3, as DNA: TGTGCCAGCAGTCCCGACAGGCGAAATTCACCCCTCCACTTT.

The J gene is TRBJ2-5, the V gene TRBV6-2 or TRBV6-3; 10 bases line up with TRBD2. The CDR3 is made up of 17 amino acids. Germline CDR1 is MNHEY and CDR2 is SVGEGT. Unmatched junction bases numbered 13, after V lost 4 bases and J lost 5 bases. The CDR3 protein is CASSSLPTSGEGETQYF. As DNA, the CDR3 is TGTGCCAGCAGTTCCCTCCCAACTAGCGGGGAAGGGGAGACCCAGTACTTC.

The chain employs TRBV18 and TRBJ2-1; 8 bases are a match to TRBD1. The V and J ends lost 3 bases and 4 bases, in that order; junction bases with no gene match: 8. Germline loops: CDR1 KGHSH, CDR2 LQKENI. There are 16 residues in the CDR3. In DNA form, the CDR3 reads TGTGCCAGCTCACCTACCCGGACAGGGATGTACAATGAGCAGTTCTTC. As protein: CASSPTRTGMYNEQFF.

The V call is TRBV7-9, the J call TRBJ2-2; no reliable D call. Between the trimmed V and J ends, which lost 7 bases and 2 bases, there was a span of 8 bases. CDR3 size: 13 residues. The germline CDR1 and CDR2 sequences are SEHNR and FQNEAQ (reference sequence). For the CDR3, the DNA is TGTGCCAGCACCGTTAGCAACACCGGGGAGCTGTTTTTT. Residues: CASTVSNTGELFF.

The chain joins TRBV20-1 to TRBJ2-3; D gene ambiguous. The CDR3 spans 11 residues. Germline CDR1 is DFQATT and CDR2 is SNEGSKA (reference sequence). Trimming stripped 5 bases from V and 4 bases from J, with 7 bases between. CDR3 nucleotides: TGCAGTGCTCCTTTAGCAGATACGCAGTATTTT. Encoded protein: CSAPLADTQYF.

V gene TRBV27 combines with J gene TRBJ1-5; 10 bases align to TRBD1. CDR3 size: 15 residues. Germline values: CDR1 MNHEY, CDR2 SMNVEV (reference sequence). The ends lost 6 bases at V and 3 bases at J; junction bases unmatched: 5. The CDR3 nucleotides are TGTGCCAGCAGGGCCGGGACAGGGGACAATCAGCCCCAGCATTTT. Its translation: CASRAGTGDNQPQHF.

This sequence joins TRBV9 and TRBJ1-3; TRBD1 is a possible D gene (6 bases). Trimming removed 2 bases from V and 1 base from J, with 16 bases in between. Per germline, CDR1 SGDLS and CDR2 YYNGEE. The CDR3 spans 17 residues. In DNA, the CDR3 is TGTGCCAGCAGCGTTTCCCCGGGGGGCGCTTCTGGAAACACCATATATTTT. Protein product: CASSVSPGGASGNTIYF.

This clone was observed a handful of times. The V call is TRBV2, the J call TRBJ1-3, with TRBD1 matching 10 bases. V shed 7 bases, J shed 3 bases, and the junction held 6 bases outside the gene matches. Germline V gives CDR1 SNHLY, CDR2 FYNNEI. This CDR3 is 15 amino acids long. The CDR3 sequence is CASTPDRGYGNTIYF. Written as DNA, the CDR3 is TGTGCCAGCACCCCGGACAGGGGGTATGGAAACACCATATATTTT.

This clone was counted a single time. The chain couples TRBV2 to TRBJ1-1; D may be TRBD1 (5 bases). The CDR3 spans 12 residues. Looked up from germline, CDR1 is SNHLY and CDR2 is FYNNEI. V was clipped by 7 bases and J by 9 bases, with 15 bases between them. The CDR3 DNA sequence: TGTGCCAGCAACGAACAGGAGCTTAAAGCTTTCTTT. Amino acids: CASNEQELKAFF.

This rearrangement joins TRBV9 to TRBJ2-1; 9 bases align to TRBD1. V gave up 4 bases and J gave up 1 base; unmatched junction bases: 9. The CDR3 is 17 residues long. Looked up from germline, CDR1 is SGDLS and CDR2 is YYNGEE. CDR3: CASSSRTGVLSYNEQFF. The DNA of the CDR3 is TGTGCCAGCAGCTCCCGGACAGGGGTCTTATCCTACAATGAGCAGTTCTTC.

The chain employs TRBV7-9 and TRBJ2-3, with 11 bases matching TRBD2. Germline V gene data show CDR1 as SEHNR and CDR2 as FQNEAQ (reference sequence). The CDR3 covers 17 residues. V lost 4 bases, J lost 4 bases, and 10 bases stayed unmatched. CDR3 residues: CASSYLLAGVVADTQYF. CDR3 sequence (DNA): TGTGCCAGCAGCTACCTACTAGCGGGGGTTGTGGCAGATACGCAGTATTTT.

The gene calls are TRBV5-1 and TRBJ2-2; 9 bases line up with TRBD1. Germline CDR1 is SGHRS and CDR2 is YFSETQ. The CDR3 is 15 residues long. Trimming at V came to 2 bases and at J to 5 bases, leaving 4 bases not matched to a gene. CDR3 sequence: CASSLRDRETGELFF. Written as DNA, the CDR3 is TGCGCCAGCAGCTTACGGGACAGGGAGACCGGGGAGCTGTTTTTT.

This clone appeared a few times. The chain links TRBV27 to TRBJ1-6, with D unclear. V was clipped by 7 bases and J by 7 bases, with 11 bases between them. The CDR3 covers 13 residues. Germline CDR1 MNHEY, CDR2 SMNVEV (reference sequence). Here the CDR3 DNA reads TGTGCCAGCACCTTAGGAGTCAATTCACCCCTCCACTTT. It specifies CASTLGVNSPLHF.

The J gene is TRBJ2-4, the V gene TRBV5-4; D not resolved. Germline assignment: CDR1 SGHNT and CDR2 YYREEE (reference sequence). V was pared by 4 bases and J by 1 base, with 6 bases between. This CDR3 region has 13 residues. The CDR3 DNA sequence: TGTGCCAGCAGCGCCGGGGCCAAAAACATTCAGTACTTC. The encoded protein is CASSAGAKNIQYF.

The chain's CDR3 is CASSLAGPGTEAFF. CDR3 DNA sequence: TGTGCCAGCAGCTTAGCGGGTCCGGGCACTGAAGCTTTCTTT. The gene calls are TRBV11-3 and TRBJ1-1; D not certain. The CDR3 loop spans 14 amino acids. Trimming took 1 base from V and 4 from J, leaving 10 bases between them. Germline V lookup: CDR1 SGHNT, CDR2 YENEEA.

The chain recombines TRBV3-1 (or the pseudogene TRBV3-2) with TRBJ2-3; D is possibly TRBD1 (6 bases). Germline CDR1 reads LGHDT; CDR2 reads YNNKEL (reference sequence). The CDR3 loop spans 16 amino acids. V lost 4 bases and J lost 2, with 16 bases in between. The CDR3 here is CASSPWGQGNTDTQYF. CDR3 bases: TGTGCCAGCAGCCCGTGGGGGCAGGGCAACACAGATACGCAGTATTTT.

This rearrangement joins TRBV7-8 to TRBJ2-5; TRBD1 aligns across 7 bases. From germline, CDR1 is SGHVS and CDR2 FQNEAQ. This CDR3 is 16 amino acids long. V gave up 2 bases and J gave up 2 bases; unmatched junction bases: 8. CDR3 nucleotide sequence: TGTGCCAGCAGCTTATTCTCCGCAGGGGGTCAAGAGACCCAGTACTTC. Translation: CASSLFSAGGQETQYF.

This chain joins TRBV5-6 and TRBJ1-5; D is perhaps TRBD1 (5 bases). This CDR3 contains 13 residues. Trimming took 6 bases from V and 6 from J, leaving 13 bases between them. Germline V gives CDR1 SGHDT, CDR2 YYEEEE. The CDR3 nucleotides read TGTGCCAGCATGACGTGGGGCGTTCAGCCCCAGCATTTT. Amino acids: CASMTWGVQPQHF. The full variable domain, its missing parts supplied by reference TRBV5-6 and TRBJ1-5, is DAGVTQSPTHLIKTRGQQVTLRCSPKSGHDTVSWYQQALGQGPQFIFQYYEEEERQRGNFPDRFSGHQFPNYSSELNVNALLLGDSALYLCASMTWGVQPQHFGDGTRLSIL.

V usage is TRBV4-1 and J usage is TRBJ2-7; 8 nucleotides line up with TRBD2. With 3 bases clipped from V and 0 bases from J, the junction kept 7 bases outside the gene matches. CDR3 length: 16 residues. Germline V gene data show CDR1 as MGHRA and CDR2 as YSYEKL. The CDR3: CASSHLGSGGSYEQYF. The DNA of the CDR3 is TGCGCCAGCAGCCATCTAGGAAGCGGGGGCTCCTACGAGCAGTACTTC.

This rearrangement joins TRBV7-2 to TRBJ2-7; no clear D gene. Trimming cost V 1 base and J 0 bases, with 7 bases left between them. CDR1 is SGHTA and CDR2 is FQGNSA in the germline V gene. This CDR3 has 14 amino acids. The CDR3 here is CASSLEYSSYEQYF. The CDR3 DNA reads TGTGCCAGCAGCTTAGAATACAGCTCCTACGAGCAGTACTTC. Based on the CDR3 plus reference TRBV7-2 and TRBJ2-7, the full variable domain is GAGVSQSPSNKVTEKGKDVELRCDPISGHTALYWYRQSLGQGLEFLIYFQGNSAPDKSGLPSDRFSAERTGGSVSTLTIQRTQQEDSAVYLCASSLEYSSYEQYFGPGTRLTVT.

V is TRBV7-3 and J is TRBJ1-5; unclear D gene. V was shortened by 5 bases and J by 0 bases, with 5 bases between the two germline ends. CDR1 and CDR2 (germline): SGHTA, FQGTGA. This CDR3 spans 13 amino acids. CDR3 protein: CASSRASNQPQHF. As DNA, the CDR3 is TGTGCCAGCAGCCGCGCTAGCAATCAGCCCCAGCATTTT. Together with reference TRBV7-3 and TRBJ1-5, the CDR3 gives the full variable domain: GAGVSQTPSNKVTEKGKYVELRCDPISGHTALYWYRQSLGQGPEFLIYFQGTGAADDSGLPNDRFFAVRPEGSVSTLKIQRTERGDSAVYLCASSRASNQPQHFGDGTRLSIL.

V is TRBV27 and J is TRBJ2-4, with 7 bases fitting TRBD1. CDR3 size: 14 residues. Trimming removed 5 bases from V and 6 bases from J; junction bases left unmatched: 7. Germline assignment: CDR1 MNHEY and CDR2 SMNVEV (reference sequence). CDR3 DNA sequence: TGTGCCAGCAGTGACGGACAGGCACGAAACATTCAGTACTTC. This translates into CASSDGQARNIQYF.

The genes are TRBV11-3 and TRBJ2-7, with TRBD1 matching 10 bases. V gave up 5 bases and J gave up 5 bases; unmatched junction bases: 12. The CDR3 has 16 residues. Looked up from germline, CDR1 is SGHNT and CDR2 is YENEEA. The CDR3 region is CASSLIPGQGLHEQYV. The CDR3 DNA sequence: TGTGCCAGCAGCCTGATACCGGGACAGGGGCTCCACGAGCAGTACGTC.

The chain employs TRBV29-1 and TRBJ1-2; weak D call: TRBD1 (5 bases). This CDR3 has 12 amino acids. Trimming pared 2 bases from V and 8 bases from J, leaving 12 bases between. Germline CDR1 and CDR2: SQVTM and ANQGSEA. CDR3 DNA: TGCAGCGTTGAACCCCGCCAGGGAGGCTACACCTTC. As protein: CSVEPRQGGYTF. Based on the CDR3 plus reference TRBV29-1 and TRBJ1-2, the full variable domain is SAVISQKPSRDICQRGTSLTIQCQVDSQVTMMFWYRQQPGQSLTLIATANQGSEATYESGFVIDKFPISRPNLTFSTLTVSNMSPEDSSIYLCSVEPRQGGYTFGSGTRLTVV.

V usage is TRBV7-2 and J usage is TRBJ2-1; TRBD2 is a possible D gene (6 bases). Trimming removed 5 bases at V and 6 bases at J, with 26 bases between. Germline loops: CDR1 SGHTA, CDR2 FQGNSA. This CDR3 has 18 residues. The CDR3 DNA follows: TGTGCCAGCAGCCCGTCGAGCGGGCGTAGATCGTTCCGCAATGAGCAGTTCTTC. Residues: CASSPSSGRRSFRNEQFF.

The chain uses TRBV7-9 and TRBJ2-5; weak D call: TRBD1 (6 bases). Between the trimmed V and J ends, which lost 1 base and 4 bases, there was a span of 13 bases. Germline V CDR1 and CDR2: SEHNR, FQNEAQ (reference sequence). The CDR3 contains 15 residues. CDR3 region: CASSLVEGRGETQYF. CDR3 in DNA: TGTGCCAGCAGCTTAGTTGAAGGCAGGGGAGAGACCCAGTACTTC.

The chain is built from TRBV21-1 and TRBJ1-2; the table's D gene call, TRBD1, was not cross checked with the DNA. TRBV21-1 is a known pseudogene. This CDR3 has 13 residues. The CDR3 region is CASSKVWAEGYTF. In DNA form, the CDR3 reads TGTGCCAGCAGCAAAGTTTGGGCAGAGGGCTACACCTTC.